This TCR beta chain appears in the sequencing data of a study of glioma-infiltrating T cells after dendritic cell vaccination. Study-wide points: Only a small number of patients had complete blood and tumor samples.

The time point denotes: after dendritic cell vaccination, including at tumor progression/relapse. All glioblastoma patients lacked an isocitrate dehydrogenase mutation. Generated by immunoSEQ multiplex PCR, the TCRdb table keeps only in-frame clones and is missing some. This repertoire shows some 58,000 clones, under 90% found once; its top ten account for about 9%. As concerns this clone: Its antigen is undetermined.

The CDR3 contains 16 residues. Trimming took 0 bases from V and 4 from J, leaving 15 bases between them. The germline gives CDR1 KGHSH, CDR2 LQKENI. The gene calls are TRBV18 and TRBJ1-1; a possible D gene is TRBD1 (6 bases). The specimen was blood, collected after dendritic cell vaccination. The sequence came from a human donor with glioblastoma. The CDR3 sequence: CASSPPIRGASTEAFF. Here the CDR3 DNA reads TGTGCCAGCTCACCACCGATACGGGGGGCCAGCACTGAAGCTTTCTTT.